Each of the 5 T cell receptor beta chains below was sequenced from the same sample in a study of blood T cells in healthy people across ages. The use of a sample-barcoded 5' primer and a J-beta primer mix characterized a second PCR of roughly 6 to 11 cycles. Using its own MiXCR run on the 5' RACE reads, TCRdb lists one record per CDR3 protein. The table lists 1.5 million to 2 million distinct CDR3 sequences, 40% to 55% of them singletons. Material for sequencing was blood. Receptor source: a middle-aged woman in good health.

The chain links TRBV24-1 to TRBJ1-1; no definite D call. Trimming removed 5 bases at V and 6 bases at J, with 6 bases between. The CDR3 sequence is 11 residues long. Germline V gene data show CDR1 as KGHDR and CDR2 as SFDVKD. The CDR3 loop is CATSVGSEAFF. CDR3 nucleotide sequence: TGTGCCACCAGTGTGGGATCTGAAGCTTTCTTT.

The chain uses TRBV7-9 and TRBJ1-5; 10 bases map to TRBD1. CDR3 length: 16 residues. The J segment lost 4 bases and the V segment lost 5 bases, leaving 8 bases of the junction unmatched. CDR1 and CDR2 from the germline V gene are SEHNR and FQNEAQ (reference sequence). CDR3 protein: CASSRGTGAANQPQHF. CDR3 nucleotide sequence: TGTGCCAGCAGCCGAGGGACAGGGGCAGCAAATCAGCCCCAGCATTTT.

The chain has TRBV28 and TRBJ1-2; TRBD1 agrees at 7 bases. CDR1 and CDR2 (germline): MDHEN, SYDVKM. J lost 4 bases, V lost 5 bases, and 4 bases had no gene match. There are 13 residues in the CDR3. The CDR3 loop is CASSANRGYGYTF. CDR3 nucleotide sequence: TGTGCCAGCAGTGCTAACAGGGGCTATGGCTACACCTTC.

V gene TRBV6-1 combines with J gene TRBJ2-5; the D is unclear. The CDR3 is 12 residues long. Looked up from germline, CDR1 is MNHNS and CDR2 is SASEGT. Trimming removed 2 bases from V and 7 bases from J, with 8 bases in between. The CDR3 region is CASSEIRSTQYF. In DNA form, the CDR3 reads TGTGCCAGCAGTGAAATAAGGTCGACCCAGTACTTC.

CDR3 bases: TGTGCCAGCAGTGAAGGGCGCAGGTTCCCCTCCGGGCAGTATTTT. This encodes CASSEGRRFPSGQYF. The chain combines TRBV6-1 with TRBJ2-3; no definite D call. Germline assignment: CDR1 MNHNS and CDR2 SASEGT. This CDR3 is built from 15 residues. Trimming left V 1 base short and J 11 bases short, with 19 bases between.